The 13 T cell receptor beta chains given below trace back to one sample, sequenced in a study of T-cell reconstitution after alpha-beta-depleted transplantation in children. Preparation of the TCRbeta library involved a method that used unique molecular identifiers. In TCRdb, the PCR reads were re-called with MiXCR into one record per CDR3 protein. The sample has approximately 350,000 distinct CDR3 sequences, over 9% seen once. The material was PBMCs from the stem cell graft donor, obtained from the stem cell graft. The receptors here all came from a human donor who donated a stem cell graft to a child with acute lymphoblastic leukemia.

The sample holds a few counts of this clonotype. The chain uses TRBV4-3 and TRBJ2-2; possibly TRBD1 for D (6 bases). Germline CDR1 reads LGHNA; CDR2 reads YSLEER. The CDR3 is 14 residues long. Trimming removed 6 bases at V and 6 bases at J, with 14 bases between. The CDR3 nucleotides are TGCGCCAGCAGACTGGACAGAGGGGCCGGGGAGCTGTTTTTT. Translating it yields CASRLDRGAGELFF.

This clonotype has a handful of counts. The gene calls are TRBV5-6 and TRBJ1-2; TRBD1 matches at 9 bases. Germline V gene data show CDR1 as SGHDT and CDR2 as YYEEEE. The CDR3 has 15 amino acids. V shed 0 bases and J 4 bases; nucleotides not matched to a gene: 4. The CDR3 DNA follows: TGTGCCAGCAGCTTGGCTATGACAGGGGGCTATGGCTACACCTTC. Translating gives CASSLAMTGGYGYTF.

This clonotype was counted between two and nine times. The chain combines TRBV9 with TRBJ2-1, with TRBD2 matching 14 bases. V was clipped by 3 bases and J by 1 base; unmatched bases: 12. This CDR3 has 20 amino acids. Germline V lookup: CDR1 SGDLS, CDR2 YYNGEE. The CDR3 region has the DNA TGTGCCAGCAGCGGACTATCCGGACTAGCGGGAGGTTGGTCCTACAATGAGCAGTTCTTC. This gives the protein CASSGLSGLAGGWSYNEQFF.

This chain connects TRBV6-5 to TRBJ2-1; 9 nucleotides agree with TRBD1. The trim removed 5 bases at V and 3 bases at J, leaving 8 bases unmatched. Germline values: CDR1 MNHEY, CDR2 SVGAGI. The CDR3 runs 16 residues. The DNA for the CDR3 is TGTGCCAGCAGTCCGCGGGACAGGGTCTTCTACAATGAGCAGTTCTTC. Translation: CASSPRDRVFYNEQFF.

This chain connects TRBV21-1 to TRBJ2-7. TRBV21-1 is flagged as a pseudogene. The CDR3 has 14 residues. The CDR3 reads CASSKLRRSYEQYF. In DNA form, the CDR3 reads TGTGCCAGCAGCAAATTAAGGAGGTCCTACGAGCAGTACTTC.

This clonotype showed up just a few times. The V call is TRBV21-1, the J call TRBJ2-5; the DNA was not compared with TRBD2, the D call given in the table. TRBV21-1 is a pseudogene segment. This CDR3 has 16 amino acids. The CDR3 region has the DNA TGTGCCAGCACTCCGAGGACTAGCGGCTACCAAGAGACCCAGTACTTC. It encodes CASTPRTSGYQETQYF.

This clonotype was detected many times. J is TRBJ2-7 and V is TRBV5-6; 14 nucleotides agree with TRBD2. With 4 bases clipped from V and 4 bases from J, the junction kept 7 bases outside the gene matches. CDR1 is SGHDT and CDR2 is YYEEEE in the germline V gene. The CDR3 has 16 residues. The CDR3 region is CASSTGTSGSPYEQYF. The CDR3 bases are TGTGCCAGCAGCACTGGGACTAGCGGGAGTCCATACGAGCAGTACTTC.

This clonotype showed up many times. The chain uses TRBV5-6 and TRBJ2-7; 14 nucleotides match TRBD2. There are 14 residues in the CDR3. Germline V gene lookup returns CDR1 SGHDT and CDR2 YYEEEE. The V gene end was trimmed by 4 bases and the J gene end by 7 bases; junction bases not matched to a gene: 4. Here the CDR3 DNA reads TGTGCCAGCAGCCGTGGGACTAGCGGGAGAGAGCAGTACTTC. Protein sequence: CASSRGTSGREQYF.

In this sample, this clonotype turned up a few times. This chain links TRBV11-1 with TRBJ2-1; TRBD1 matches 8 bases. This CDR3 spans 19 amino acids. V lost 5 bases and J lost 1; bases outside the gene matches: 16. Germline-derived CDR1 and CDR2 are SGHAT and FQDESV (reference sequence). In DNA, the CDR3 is TGTGCCAGCAGCACGATATCAAAGACAGGGGTTCGTTCCTACAATGAGCAGTTCTTC. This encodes CASSTISKTGVRSYNEQFF.

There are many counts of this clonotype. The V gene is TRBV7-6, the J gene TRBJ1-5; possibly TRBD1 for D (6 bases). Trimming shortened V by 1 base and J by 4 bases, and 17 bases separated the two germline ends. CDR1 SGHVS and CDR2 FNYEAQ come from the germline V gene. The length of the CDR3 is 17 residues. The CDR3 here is CASSLGRQGLKNQPQHF. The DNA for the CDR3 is TGTGCCAGCAGCTTAGGTCGGCAGGGGCTTAAAAATCAGCCCCAGCATTTT. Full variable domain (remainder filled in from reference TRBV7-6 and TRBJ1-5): GAGVSQSPRYKVTKRGQDVALRCDPISGHVSLYWYRQALGQGPEFLTYFNYEAQQDKSGLPNDRFSAERPEGSISTLTIQRTEQRDSAMYRCASSLGRQGLKNQPQHFGDGTRLSIL.

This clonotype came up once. CDR3 sequence (DNA): TGTGCCAGCAGTCCTAATTCAGGGGCCATGAACACTGAAGCTTTCTTT. Its translation: CASSPNSGAMNTEAFF. The V call is TRBV6-2 or TRBV6-3, the J call TRBJ1-1; D may be TRBD1 (6 bases). CDR1 and CDR2 (germline): MNHEY, SVGEGT. The CDR3 loop spans 16 amino acids. The ends were cut back, 5 bases at V and 0 bases at J, with 16 bases in the middle.

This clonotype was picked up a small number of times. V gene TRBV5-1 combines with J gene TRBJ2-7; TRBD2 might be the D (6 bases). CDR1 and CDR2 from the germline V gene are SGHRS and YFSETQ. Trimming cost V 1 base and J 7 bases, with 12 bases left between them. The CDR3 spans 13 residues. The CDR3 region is CASSLLPGGEQYF. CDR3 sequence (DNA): TGCGCCAGCAGCTTGCTGCCCGGGGGAGAGCAGTACTTC.

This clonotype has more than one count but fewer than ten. The CDR3 spells CASSQLAGGNTGELFF. In DNA, the CDR3 is TGTGCCAGCAGCCAACTAGCGGGAGGGAACACCGGGGAGCTGTTTTTT. The rearrangement joins TRBV6-1 to TRBJ2-2, with 12 nucleotides matching TRBD2. J gave up 1 base and V 6 bases, and 3 bases lay outside the gene matches. Germline CDR1 reads MNHNS; CDR2 reads SASEGT. CDR3 size: 16 residues.